This T cell receptor beta chain was captured in a study of TIL therapy for anti-PD-1-resistant metastatic lung cancer. Study observations and caveats: Treatment-naive, never-smoker and oncogene-addicted patients were overrepresented in this highly selected cohort.

Documented time point: pre-treatment sample, taken before nivolumab and TIL therapy. Tumor tissue came from excised metastases, mostly pleural nodules or supraclavicular lymph nodes. The libraries were made with immunoSEQ v3. Each library reached some 2 million read pairs, or roughly 5-6 million at deep level. Data came from immunoSEQ multiplex PCR; TCRdb stores just in-frame clones and leaves some out. Seen here are approximately 95,000 clones, about 71% observed once, and the top ten hold roughly 9.7%. This clone has a handful of counts. The antigen remains unidentified. The sequence derives from a person aged 25 to 79 with non-small cell lung cancer. This specimen consisted of tumor tissue, obtained at baseline.

CDR3 DNA sequence: TGTGCCAGTAGTCTTAGCGGGGTGAGCTGGGTCACAGATACGCAGTATTTT. Protein product: CASSLSGVSWVTDTQYF. The rearrangement uses TRBV19 and TRBJ2-3; 8 bases map to TRBD2. The V gene end was trimmed by 5 bases and the J gene end by 2 bases; junction bases not matched to a gene: 12. CDR1 and CDR2 (germline): LNHDA, SQIVND (reference sequence). The CDR3 is 17 residues long.